This T cell receptor (beta chain) was captured in a study of cytomegalovirus exposure and HLA in healthy donors. Study in general: Unique TCR beta sequences numbering some 110 million came from some 200 million T cells in an earlier analysis. Study outcomes and limitations: There were a few CMV-associated chains whose specificity for CMV antigens was confirmed in vitro. Cytomegalovirus status was reportedly diagnosed by the classifier with high sensitivity and specificity. Later analysis identified several of the most significant clusters that appeared linked to common viral pathogens.

Amplification used 60 Vbeta primers and 13 Jbeta primers. Sequenced by immunoSEQ multiplex PCR; TCRdb stores in-frame clones only, minus some. The repertoire holds 250,000 to 350,000 clones, with about 87% as singletons. V was clipped by 3 bases and J by 6 bases; unmatched bases: 5. The CDR3 runs to 14 residues. Germline CDR1 reads SGHTA; CDR2 reads FQGTGA. In the case of this clone: What it binds is unknown.

The chain carries TRBV7-3 and TRBJ2-3; the match to TRBD2 covers 8 bases. This sequence originates from a woman between 18 and 29 years old in good health and CMV-seronegative. Sequencing input: PBMCs. CDR3 loop: CASSFEASGDTQYF. CDR3 coding DNA: TGTGCCAGCAGCTTTGAGGCTAGCGGGGATACGCAGTATTTT.